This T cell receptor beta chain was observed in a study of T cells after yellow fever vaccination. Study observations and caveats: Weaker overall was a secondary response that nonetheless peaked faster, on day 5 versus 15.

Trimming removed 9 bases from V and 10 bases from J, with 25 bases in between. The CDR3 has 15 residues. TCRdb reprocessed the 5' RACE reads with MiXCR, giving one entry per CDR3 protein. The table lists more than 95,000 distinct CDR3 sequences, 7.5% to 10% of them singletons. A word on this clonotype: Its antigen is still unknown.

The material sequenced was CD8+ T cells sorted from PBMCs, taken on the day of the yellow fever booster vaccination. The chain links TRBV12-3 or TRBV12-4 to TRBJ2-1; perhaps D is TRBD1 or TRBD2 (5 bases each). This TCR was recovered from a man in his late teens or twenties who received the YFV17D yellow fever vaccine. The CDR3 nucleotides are TGTGCCAGTGCGCCGGGACGTAGCCTTTGGGGCGAGCAGTTCTTC. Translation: CASAPGRSLWGEQFF.